The next 24 T cell receptor beta chains were all read from a single sample in a study of shared clonotypes between healthy human individuals. Here immunoSEQ multiplex PCR was the method, and the copy in TCRdb shows in-frame clones only, minus some. The sample consists of approximately 980,000 clones, 70% to 85% of them appearing once. The sequenced sample was memory CD4+ T cells sorted from blood. The subset is: CD45RA-negative fraction. The receptors were gathered from a man aged 18 to 30 in good health.

A few counts support this clone. This sequence joins TRBV4-1 and TRBJ1-6; D unclear. The CDR3 has 17 residues. Germline V gene sequence: CDR1 MGHRA, CDR2 YSYEKL. Trimming removed 0 bases at V and 9 bases at J, with 18 bases between. The CDR3 spells CASSQEPGTSPPSPLHF. The CDR3 coding sequence is TGCGCCAGCAGCCAAGAGCCAGGCACTTCCCCACCTTCACCCCTCCACTTT.

Only one count was recorded for this clone. The chain employs TRBV6-5 and TRBJ2-2; D gene uncertain. This CDR3 is built from 12 residues. Germline CDR1 is MNHEY and CDR2 is SVGAGI. V lost 7 bases, J lost 2 bases, and 5 bases lay in between. The CDR3 DNA reads TGTGCCAGCAAGGAAAACACCGGGGAGCTGTTTTTT. This sequence encodes CASKENTGELFF.

The J gene is TRBJ2-7, the V gene TRBV7-8; a possible D gene is TRBD2 (6 bases). Deletions cut 1 base from V and 6 bases from J, with 13 bases between. Looked up from germline, CDR1 is SGHVS and CDR2 is FQNEAQ. The CDR3 length is 14 residues. This chain's CDR3 is CASSLGAGRGEQYF. CDR3 in DNA: TGTGCCAGCAGCTTAGGTGCGGGACGGGGCGAGCAGTACTTC.

The sample holds one count of this clone. The chain has TRBV11-2 and TRBJ1-3, with 9 bases that match TRBD1. This CDR3 has 16 residues. Germline loops: CDR1 SGHAT, CDR2 FQNNGV. V gave up 5 bases and J gave up 0 bases; unmatched junction bases: 5. The CDR3 DNA sequence: TGTGCCAGCAGCCGTACAGGGGGCCCCTCTGGAAACACCATATATTTT. Translated, it gives CASSRTGGPSGNTIYF.

The V and J genes are TRBV10-3 and TRBJ2-7; D may be TRBD2 (6 bases). CDR1 is ENHRY, CDR2 SYGVKD, per germline. The V and J ends lost 4 bases and 1 base respectively, with 14 bases between them. This CDR3 spans 15 amino acids. In DNA, the CDR3 is TGTGCCATCAGTGGGGGGGACGTCCAGTCCTACGAGCAGTACTTC. It codes for CAISGGDVQSYEQYF.

The gene calls are TRBV14 and TRBJ1-4; D gene unclear. V lost 1 base to trimming and J lost 0 bases, with 6 bases between them. The CDR3 length is 15 residues. Germline assignment: CDR1 SGHDN and CDR2 FVKESK. The CDR3 sequence: CASSQGAATNEKLFF. For the CDR3, the DNA is TGTGCCAGCAGCCAAGGAGCCGCAACTAATGAAAAACTGTTTTTT. Full variable domain (outside the CDR3, taken from reference TRBV14 and TRBJ1-4): EAGVTQFPSHSVIEKGQTVTLRCDPISGHDNLYWYRRVMGKEIKFLLHFVKESKQDESGMPNNRFLAERTGGTYSTLKVQPAELEDSGVYFCASSQGAATNEKLFFGSGTQLSVL.

The chain carries TRBV7-2 and TRBJ2-1; D uncertain. The germline gives CDR1 SGHTA, CDR2 FQGNSA. The CDR3 length is 13 residues. Trimming cost V 4 bases and J 9 bases, with 13 bases left between them. CDR3 residues: CASSSLSVTEQFF. CDR3 DNA: TGTGCCAGCAGCTCCTTATCCGTGACTGAGCAGTTCTTC.

The gene calls are TRBV6-6 and TRBJ2-1; D is unclear. The CDR3 length is 13 residues. The V gene's germline CDR1 is MNHNY and CDR2 SVGAGI (reference sequence). V was clipped by 5 bases and J by 8 bases, with 13 bases between them. CDR3 bases: TGTGCCAGCAGTCCCTCTCAGGAACATGAGCAGTTCTTC. Residues: CASSPSQEHEQFF.

This clone was counted a single time. The V gene is TRBV29-1, the J gene TRBJ2-7; the D is unclear. The CDR3 has 13 amino acids. V lost 7 bases and J lost 2, with 15 bases in between. Germline V gives CDR1 SQVTM, CDR2 ANQGSEA. CDR3 sequence reads: CSAGLDGPYEQYF. CDR3 in DNA: TGCAGCGCTGGGTTAGATGGCCCCTACGAGCAGTACTTC.

This clone was detected a few times. The V gene is TRBV15, the J gene TRBJ2-1; possible D gene TRBD2, 6 bases. Germline assignment: CDR1 LNHNV and CDR2 YYDKDF (reference sequence). Deletions cut 7 bases from V and 0 bases from J, with 7 bases between. The CDR3 covers 13 residues. The CDR3, as DNA: TGTGCCACCAAGGACTACTCCTACAATGAGCAGTTCTTC. The encoded protein is CATKDYSYNEQFF.

The chain combines TRBV4-3 with TRBJ2-7; TRBD2 matches at 7 bases. The CDR3 sequence is 17 residues long. The germline V gene has CDR1 LGHNA and CDR2 YSLEER. V lost 3 bases to trimming and J lost 2 bases; unmatched junction nucleotides: 13. The CDR3 region is CASSQELGQRGPYEQYF. CDR3 nucleotides: TGCGCCAGCAGCCAGGAGCTTGGCCAGCGGGGCCCCTACGAGCAGTACTTC.

This clone has just one count. The V and J genes are TRBV2 and TRBJ1-5; the D is unclear. Trimming removed 7 bases at V and 4 bases at J, with 11 bases between. This CDR3 is 13 amino acids long. CDR1 is SNHLY, CDR2 FYNNEI, per germline. CDR3 amino acids: CASTQTPNQPQHF. In nucleotides, the CDR3 is TGTGCCAGCACTCAGACCCCTAATCAGCCCCAGCATTTT.

J is TRBJ2-2 and V is TRBV19, with D uncertain. CDR3 length: 14 residues. Trimming took off 5 bases at V and 1 base at J, with 8 bases between the two ends. The germline V gene has CDR1 LNHDA and CDR2 SQIVND (reference sequence). The CDR3 DNA reads as TGTGCCAGTAGTGTGGTTAGGAACACCGGGGAGCTGTTTTTT. This sequence encodes CASSVVRNTGELFF.

This clone showed up many times. The rearrangement joins TRBV5-1 to TRBJ1-3, with D perhaps matching TRBD1 (5 bases). V gave up 0 bases and J gave up 4 bases, with 8 bases separating them. The length of the CDR3 is 14 residues. Germline CDR1 reads SGHRS; CDR2 reads YFSETQ. For the CDR3, the DNA is TGCGCCAGCAGCTTGGAGGGGAAGGGAAACACCATATATTTT. It specifies CASSLEGKGNTIYF.

Turning to this clone: Other DNA sequences of this sample code for an identical CDR3. The gene calls are TRBV5-6 and TRBJ2-3; D unresolved. This CDR3 is built from 14 residues. Per germline, CDR1 SGHDT and CDR2 YYEEEE. V was trimmed by 2 bases and J by 0 bases, leaving 7 bases between them. DNA for the CDR3: TGTGCCAGCAGCTTTGGGGTAAGCACAGATACGCAGTATTTT. Translating gives CASSFGVSTDTQYF.

This chain joins TRBV5-1 and TRBJ2-6; 10 bases line up with TRBD1. CDR3 size: 17 residues. After removal of 1 base from V and 2 bases from J, the junction contained 3 bases not matched to a gene. The germline V gene has CDR1 SGHRS and CDR2 YFSETQ. Here the CDR3 reads CASSLMTGGTGANVLTF. The CDR3 DNA reads as TGCGCCAGCAGCTTGATGACAGGGGGCACTGGGGCCAACGTCCTGACTTTC.

Many counts were recorded for this clone. The chain recombines TRBV11-2 with TRBJ2-2; TRBD2 agrees at 8 bases. This CDR3 region has 14 residues. Germline CDR1 is SGHAT and CDR2 is FQNNGV. The V and J ends lost 5 bases and 7 bases, in that order; junction bases with no gene match: 6. The CDR3 sequence: CASSGGRHSGELFF. CDR3 coding DNA: TGTGCCAGCAGCGGCGGGAGGCATAGCGGGGAGCTGTTTTTT.

This chain links TRBV5-5 with TRBJ1-2; D is unclear. The germline V and J ends were trimmed by 4 bases and 7 bases, with 14 bases remaining between them. CDR1 SGHKS and CDR2 YYEKEE come from the germline V gene (reference sequence). The CDR3 has 13 residues. DNA for the CDR3: TGTGCCAGCAGCCTTTCGGAGGTATCTGGCTACACCTTC. It codes for CASSLSEVSGYTF.

V gene TRBV7-6 combines with J gene TRBJ1-1; D not resolved. The CDR3 spans 13 residues. Trimming removed 2 bases from V and 3 bases from J, with 7 bases in between. Germline CDR1 and CDR2: SGHVS and FNYEAQ. CDR3 DNA: TGTGCCAGCAGCTTAAGTTTCGACACTGAAGCTTTCTTT. Residues: CASSLSFDTEAFF. Full variable domain (rest looked up from reference TRBV7-6 and TRBJ1-1): GAGVSQSPRYKVTKRGQDVALRCDPISGHVSLYWYRQALGQGPEFLTYFNYEAQQDKSGLPNDRFSAERPEGSISTLTIQRTEQRDSAMYRCASSLSFDTEAFFGQGTRLTVV.

This chain joins TRBV9 and TRBJ1-2; 7 positions agree with TRBD1. The germline gives CDR1 SGDLS, CDR2 YYNGEE. V shed 4 bases and J 7 bases; nucleotides not matched to a gene: 16. The CDR3 spans 16 residues. The CDR3 loop reads CASSPQGGGVIGGYTF. CDR3 in DNA: TGTGCCAGCAGCCCCCAGGGGGGGGGAGTGATAGGTGGCTACACCTTC. Full variable domain (rest looked up from reference TRBV9 and TRBJ1-2): DSGVTQTPKHLITATGQRVTLRCSPRSGDLSVYWYQQSLDQGLQFLIQYYNGEERAKGNILERFSAQQFPDLHSELNLSSLELGDSALYFCASSPQGGGVIGGYTFGSGTRLTVV.

The chain is built from TRBV5-1 and TRBJ1-3; no reliable D call. The CDR3 has 16 residues. Trimming shortened V by 4 bases and J by 0 bases, and 14 bases separated the two germline ends. Germline V gives CDR1 SGHRS, CDR2 YFSETQ. CDR3 DNA sequence: TGCGCCAGCAGCCCCATAGGGCCAAGCTCTGGAAACACCATATATTTT. It codes for CASSPIGPSSGNTIYF.

The V call is TRBV5-1, the J call TRBJ1-4, with D possibly being TRBD1 (5 bases). Looked up from germline, CDR1 is SGHRS and CDR2 is YFSETQ. The ends were cut back, 0 bases at V and 5 bases at J, with 8 bases in the middle. This CDR3 spans 14 amino acids. The CDR3 DNA reads TGCGCCAGCAGCTTGGGGGGGAAGAATGAAAAACTGTTTTTT. Protein sequence: CASSLGGKNEKLFF.

Points on this clone: This specimen includes other DNA sequences encoding the same CDR3. CDR3 in amino acids: CASSSGQGIYEQYF. The CDR3 DNA reads as TGTGCCAGCAGTTCGGGACAGGGGATCTACGAGCAGTACTTC. The chain carries TRBV28 and TRBJ2-7; TRBD1 aligns across 10 bases. The CDR3 runs to 14 residues. Trimming took 4 bases from V and 3 from J; bases not matched to a gene: 3. Germline V gene data show CDR1 as MDHEN and CDR2 as SYDVKM.

This clone came up once. This chain uses TRBV9 with TRBJ2-7; possible D gene TRBD1, 5 bases. V was trimmed by 0 bases and J by 4 bases, leaving 11 bases between them. The V gene's germline CDR1 is SGDLS and CDR2 YYNGEE. The CDR3 spans 14 residues. The CDR3 here is CASSVGGDIYEQYF. The DNA for the CDR3 is TGTGCCAGCAGCGTAGGGGGCGACATTTACGAGCAGTACTTC.